This T cell receptor (beta chain) is from a study of blood T cell repertoires in COVID-19. The V and J ends lost 0 bases and 6 bases respectively, with 7 bases between them. Germline V gene lookup returns CDR1 MNHEY and CDR2 SVGAGI. This CDR3 is 13 amino acids long. In the original processing: Reference gene primer amplification in the assay estimated nucleated cell counts. Some clones are missing from TCRdb's copy, which holds only in-frame ones; the method was immunoSEQ multiplex PCR. V, J and clone size derive from that table, while D and trimming were established from the DNA sequence. The sample includes 300,000 to 350,000 clones, about 90% of them seen just once.

Sequencing was done on a sample of PBMCs or T cells enriched from blood (not recorded which). The chain employs TRBV6-5 and TRBJ2-3; no reliable D call. The sequence was collected from a woman aged 30 to 39 who had recovered from COVID-19. This chain's CDR3 is CASSYSTGDTQYF. In nucleotides, the CDR3 is TGTGCCAGCAGTTACTCGACTGGGGATACGCAGTATTTT.